What follows are 24 T cell receptor beta chains derived from one specimen sequenced in a study of technical replicates of blood from four donors. Profiling relied on immunoSEQ multiplex PCR, and the TCRdb table lists in-frame clones only, not all of them. Among 80,000 or so clones listed, around 95% were seen once. Sequencing input: T cells isolated from PBMCs. The receptors were sampled from a human donor in good health.

The rearrangement uses TRBV4-1 and TRBJ2-6; D unclear. Looked up from germline, CDR1 is MGHRA and CDR2 is YSYEKL. This CDR3 is built from 17 residues. The germline V and J ends were trimmed by 0 bases and 0 bases, with 9 bases remaining between them. The CDR3 coding sequence is TGCGCCAGCAGCCAAGATTGGCGGATCTCTGGGGCCAACGTCCTGACTTTC. Protein product: CASSQDWRISGANVLTF.

The rearrangement links TRBV23-1 to TRBJ1-2; D remains ambiguous. TRBV23-1 is given ORF status, its function remaining uncertain. The CDR3 is 10 residues long. Trimming removed 6 bases from V and 6 bases from J, with 5 bases in between. Here the CDR3 reads CASRAHGYTF. In DNA form, the CDR3 reads TGCGCCAGCAGGGCACATGGCTACACCTTC.

This chain links TRBV13 with TRBJ1-1; weak D call: TRBD1 (5 bases). V lost 5 bases, J lost 0 bases, and 19 bases lay in between. There are 17 residues in the CDR3. Germline CDR1 is PRHDT and CDR2 is FYEKMQ (reference sequence). The CDR3 coding sequence is TGTGCCAGCAGCCTCTCCCCGGGACTAATCATGAACACTGAAGCTTTCTTT. It translates to CASSLSPGLIMNTEAFF.

J is TRBJ2-5 and V is TRBV5-4; TRBD2 agrees at 11 bases. This CDR3 is built from 15 residues. Germline CDR1 is SGHNT and CDR2 is YYREEE (reference sequence). After removal of 4 bases from V and 2 bases from J, the junction contained 4 bases not matched to a gene. The CDR3 here is CASSLGLAAQETQYF. DNA of the CDR3: TGTGCCAGCAGCCTGGGACTAGCGGCTCAAGAGACCCAGTACTTC.

The chain is built from TRBV19 and TRBJ2-2, with unresolved D. The V gene lost 3 bases and the J gene lost 1 base, with 6 bases spanning the gap. CDR1 is LNHDA and CDR2 is SQIVND in the germline V gene (reference sequence). This CDR3 comprises 14 residues. The CDR3 is CASSIPKNTGELFF. Here the CDR3 DNA reads TGTGCCAGTAGTATCCCCAAGAACACCGGGGAGCTGTTTTTT.

The DNA for the CDR3 is TGTGCCAGCAGCTTAACGGGCAGGGGGAAATCTGAAGCTTTCTTT. It translates to CASSLTGRGKSEAFF. J is TRBJ1-1 and V is TRBV7-3; 7 nucleotides align to TRBD1. V gave up 0 bases and J gave up 6 bases; unmatched junction bases: 7. CDR1 is SGHTA, CDR2 FQGTGA, per germline. The CDR3 contains 15 residues.

The rearrangement links TRBV28 to TRBJ1-2; 11 positions agree with TRBD1. Per the germline V gene, CDR1 is MDHEN and CDR2 is SYDVKM. V was clipped by 2 bases and J by 6 bases; unmatched bases: 5. CDR3 size: 15 residues. This CDR3 is CASSLTPGQGDGYTF. CDR3 DNA: TGTGCCAGCAGTTTAACACCGGGACAGGGGGATGGCTACACCTTC.

This chain uses TRBV6-4 with TRBJ2-1; 8 bases align to TRBD2. Germline-derived CDR1 and CDR2 are MRHNA and SNTAGT. After removal of 0 bases from V and 9 bases from J, the junction contained 4 bases not matched to a gene. The CDR3 sequence is 14 residues long. CDR3 coding DNA: TGTGCCAGCAGTGACTCTGGGACTAGTGCTGAGCAGTTCTTC. Residues: CASSDSGTSAEQFF.

This chain connects TRBV19 to TRBJ1-2, with D unresolved. The CDR3 runs to 13 residues. Germline V gene sequence: CDR1 LNHDA, CDR2 SQIVND (reference sequence). Trimming stripped 5 bases from V and 5 bases from J, with 12 bases between. In nucleotides, the CDR3 is TGTGCCAGTAGTGGCTCTAGGATGTATGGCTACACCTTC. Its protein product is CASSGSRMYGYTF.

V is TRBV9 and J is TRBJ1-1, with 9 bases aligning to TRBD1. The CDR3 runs to 16 residues. Germline V gene sequence: CDR1 SGDLS, CDR2 YYNGEE. Losses at the gene ends were 0 bases for V and 7 bases for J; bases not matched to a gene: 10. The CDR3 DNA follows: TGTGCCAGCAGCGTAGCAACAGGGGGCGGACAAGGTGAAGCTTTCTTT. This gives the protein CASSVATGGGQGEAFF.

This clone is a singleton in its sample. The chain joins TRBV9 to TRBJ2-1; 13 bases align to TRBD2. Germline V lookup: CDR1 SGDLS, CDR2 YYNGEE. The V and J ends lost 4 bases and 7 bases, in that order; junction bases with no gene match: 5. The CDR3 is 15 amino acids. The CDR3 protein is CASSITSGRENEQFF. CDR3 DNA: TGTGCCAGCAGCATCACTAGCGGGAGGGAGAATGAGCAGTTCTTC.

The chain employs TRBV7-9 and TRBJ1-2, with D uncertain. CDR3 length: 14 residues. The germline V and J ends were trimmed by 5 bases and 7 bases, with 17 bases remaining between them. The germline V gene has CDR1 SEHNR and CDR2 FQNEAQ (reference sequence). The CDR3 region is CASSDLDRVGGYTF. The CDR3 nucleotides are TGTGCCAGCAGCGACCTCGACCGGGTGGGTGGCTACACCTTC.

The chain carries TRBV4-3 and TRBJ2-3; D uncertain. V was cut by 5 bases and J by 3 bases, with 9 bases left in between. The CDR3 consists of 13 residues. The germline CDR1 and CDR2 sequences are LGHNA and YSLEER. CDR3: CASSSTSTDTQYF. CDR3 nucleotide sequence: TGCGCCAGCAGCAGCACTTCGACAGATACGCAGTATTTT.

The chain uses TRBV27 and TRBJ2-1; a possible D gene is TRBD1 (6 bases). CDR3 length: 12 amino acids. V gave up 2 bases and J gave up 10 bases, with 9 bases separating them. The germline V gene encodes CDR1 MNHEY and CDR2 SMNVEV (reference sequence). CDR3 nucleotides: TGTGCCAGCAGTTTAGGGGGCGGGGAGCAGTTCTTC. Its protein is CASSLGGGEQFF.

This clone was seen once. The genes are TRBV19 and TRBJ1-2; 8 nucleotides align to TRBD1. The CDR3 extends over 17 amino acids. V was clipped by 2 bases and J by 5 bases; unmatched bases: 13. Germline V lookup: CDR1 LNHDA, CDR2 SQIVND (reference sequence). CDR3 sequence reads: CASSIRRRDRYWYGYTF. The CDR3 DNA reads as TGTGCCAGTAGTATAAGAAGGAGGGACAGGTATTGGTATGGCTACACCTTC. The full variable domain, in which reference TRBV19 and TRBJ1-2 provide the parts outside the CDR3, is DGGITQSPKYLFRKEGQNVTLSCEQNLNHDAMYWYRQDPGQGLRLIYYSQIVNDFQKGDIAEGYSVSREKKESFPLTVTSAQKNPTAFYLCASSIRRRDRYWYGYTFGSGTRLTVV.

The chain combines TRBV6-6 with TRBJ1-1; D not certain. With 5 bases removed from V and 1 base from J, the gap between germline ends came to 8 bases. Germline V gene lookup returns CDR1 MNHNY and CDR2 SVGAGI (reference sequence). There are 13 residues in the CDR3. CDR3 in amino acids: CASSPRRNTEAFF. The CDR3 nucleotides read TGTGCCAGCAGTCCCAGGCGGAACACTGAAGCTTTCTTT.

The CDR3 nucleotides are TGTGCCAGCAGTGTTGGACTAGCGGGAAAAGAGACCCAGTACTTC. The encoded protein is CASSVGLAGKETQYF. The chain employs TRBV2 and TRBJ2-5; 12 nucleotides line up with TRBD2. Per germline, CDR1 SNHLY and CDR2 FYNNEI. The V segment lost 4 bases and the J segment 3 bases; nucleotides outside the gene matches: 3. This CDR3 region has 15 residues.

The rearrangement uses TRBV14 and TRBJ1-4; D is unresolved. The CDR3 is 14 residues long. V was trimmed by 4 bases and J by 0 bases, leaving 6 bases between them. Germline CDR1 is SGHDN and CDR2 is FVKESK. CDR3 sequence (DNA): TGTGCCAGCAGCCCCACTACAACTAATGAAAAACTGTTTTTT. It encodes CASSPTTTNEKLFF.

The chain joins TRBV6-5 to TRBJ2-7; D is unresolved. Germline values: CDR1 MNHEY, CDR2 SVGAGI. V was trimmed by 0 bases and J by 3 bases, leaving 15 bases between them. This CDR3 has 16 residues. The CDR3 loop reads CASSYSSVAVRYEQYF. In nucleotides, the CDR3 is TGTGCCAGCAGTTACTCCTCGGTTGCGGTACGCTACGAGCAGTACTTC.

The V gene is TRBV27, the J gene TRBJ1-2; 9 nucleotides match TRBD1. The ends lost 10 bases at V and 8 bases at J; junction bases unmatched: 8. The CDR3 runs to 12 residues. The germline CDR1 and CDR2 sequences are MNHEY and SMNVEV (reference sequence). CDR3 bases: TGTGCCACTAGGGGACAGGGAGGAGGCTACACCTTC. This sequence encodes CATRGQGGGYTF.

The chain couples TRBV4-3 to TRBJ2-1, with TRBD2 matching over 7 bases. V trimming: 1 base; J trimming: 7 bases; junction bases outside the gene matches: 13. This CDR3 comprises 17 residues. CDR1 and CDR2 from the germline V gene are LGHNA and YSLEER. The CDR3, as DNA: TGCGCCAGCAGCCAAGGGGTCTCCGGGACTACGACTAATGAGCAGTTCTTC. Translation: CASSQGVSGTTTNEQFF.

The chain combines TRBV7-3 with TRBJ2-1; a possible D gene is TRBD2 (5 bases). Per germline, CDR1 SGHTA and CDR2 FQGTGA. The length of the CDR3 is 15 residues. Trimming removed 3 bases at V and 5 bases at J, with 14 bases between. The CDR3, as DNA: TGTGCCAGCAGCTTTAACTGGGAGTTGAACAATGAGCAGTTCTTC. Encoded protein: CASSFNWELNNEQFF. Based on the CDR3 plus reference TRBV7-3 and TRBJ2-1, the full variable domain is GAGVSQTPSNKVTEKGKYVELRCDPISGHTALYWYRQSLGQGPEFLIYFQGTGAADDSGLPNDRFFAVRPEGSVSTLKIQRTERGDSAVYLCASSFNWELNNEQFFGPGTRLTVL.

This sequence joins TRBV7-2 and TRBJ1-2; possible D gene TRBD1, 6 bases. Germline CDR1 and CDR2: SGHTA and FQGNSA. The CDR3 runs to 15 residues. V was pared by 5 bases and J by 5 bases, with 18 bases between. The DNA for the CDR3 is TGTGCCAGCAGCCCAGGGGCTGGGGGGGGATATGGCTACACCTTC. This codes for CASSPGAGGGYGYTF.

The V call is TRBV27, the J call TRBJ1-1; the D is unclear. The CDR3 totals 13 residues. Deletions cut 2 bases from V and 5 bases from J, with 9 bases between. From germline, CDR1 is MNHEY and CDR2 SMNVEV (reference sequence). As DNA, the CDR3 is TGTGCCAGCAGTTTAGCCAGGAGGACTGAAGCTTTCTTT. It is translated as CASSLARRTEAFF.